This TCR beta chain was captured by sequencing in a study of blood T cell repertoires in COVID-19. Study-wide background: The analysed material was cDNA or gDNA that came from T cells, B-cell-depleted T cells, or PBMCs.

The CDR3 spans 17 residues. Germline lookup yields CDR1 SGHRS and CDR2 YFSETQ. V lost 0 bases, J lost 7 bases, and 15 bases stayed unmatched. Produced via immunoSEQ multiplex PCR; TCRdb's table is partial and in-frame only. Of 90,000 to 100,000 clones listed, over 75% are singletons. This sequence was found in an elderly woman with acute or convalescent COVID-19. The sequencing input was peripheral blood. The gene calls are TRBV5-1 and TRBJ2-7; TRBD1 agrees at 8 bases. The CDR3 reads CASSLVPRGQVLEEQYF. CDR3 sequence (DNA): TGCGCCAGCAGCTTGGTTCCCAGGGGGCAGGTATTGGAAGAGCAGTACTTC.